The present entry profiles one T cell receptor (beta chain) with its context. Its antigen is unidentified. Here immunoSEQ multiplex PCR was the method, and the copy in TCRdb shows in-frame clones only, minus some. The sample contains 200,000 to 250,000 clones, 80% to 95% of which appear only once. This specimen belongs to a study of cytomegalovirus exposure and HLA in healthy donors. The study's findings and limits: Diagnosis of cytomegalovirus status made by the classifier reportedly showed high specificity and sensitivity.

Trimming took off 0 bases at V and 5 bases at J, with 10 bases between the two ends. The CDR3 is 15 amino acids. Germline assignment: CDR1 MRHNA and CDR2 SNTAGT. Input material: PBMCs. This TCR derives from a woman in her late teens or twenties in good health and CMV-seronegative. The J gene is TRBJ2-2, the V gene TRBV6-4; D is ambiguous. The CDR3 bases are TGTGCCAGCAGTGACTCCGCAGTATTAACCGGGGAGCTGTTTTTT. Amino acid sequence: CASSDSAVLTGELFF.